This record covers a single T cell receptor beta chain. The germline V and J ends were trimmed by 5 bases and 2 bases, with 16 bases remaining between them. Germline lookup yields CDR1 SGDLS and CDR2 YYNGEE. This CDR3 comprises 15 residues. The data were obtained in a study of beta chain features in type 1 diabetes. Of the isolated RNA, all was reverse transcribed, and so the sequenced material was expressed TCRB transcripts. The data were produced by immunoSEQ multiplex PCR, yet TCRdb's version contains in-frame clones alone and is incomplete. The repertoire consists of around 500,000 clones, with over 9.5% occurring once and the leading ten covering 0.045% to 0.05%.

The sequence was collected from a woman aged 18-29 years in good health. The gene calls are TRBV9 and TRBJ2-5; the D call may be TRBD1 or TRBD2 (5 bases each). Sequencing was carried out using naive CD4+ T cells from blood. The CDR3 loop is CASSHRGAEQETQYF. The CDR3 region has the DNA TGTGCCAGCAGTCACAGAGGGGCAGAACAAGAGACCCAGTACTTC.